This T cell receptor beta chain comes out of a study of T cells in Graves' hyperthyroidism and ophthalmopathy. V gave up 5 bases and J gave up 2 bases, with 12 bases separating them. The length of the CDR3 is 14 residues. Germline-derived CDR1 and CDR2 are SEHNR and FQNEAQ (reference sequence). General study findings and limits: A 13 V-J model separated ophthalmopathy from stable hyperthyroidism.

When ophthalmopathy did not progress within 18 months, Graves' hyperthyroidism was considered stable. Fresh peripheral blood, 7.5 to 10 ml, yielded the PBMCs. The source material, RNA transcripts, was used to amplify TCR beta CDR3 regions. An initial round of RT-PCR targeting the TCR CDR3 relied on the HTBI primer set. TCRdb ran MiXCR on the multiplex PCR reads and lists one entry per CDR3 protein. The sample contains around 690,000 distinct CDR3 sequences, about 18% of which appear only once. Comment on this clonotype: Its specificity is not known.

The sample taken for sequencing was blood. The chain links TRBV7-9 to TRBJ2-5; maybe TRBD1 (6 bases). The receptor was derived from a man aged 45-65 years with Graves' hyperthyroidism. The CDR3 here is CASSPRTEQETQYF. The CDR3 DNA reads TGTGCCAGCAGCCCCAGGACAGAGCAAGAGACCCAGTACTTC.